This record concerns one TCR beta chain sequence. Its specific antigen is unknown. No base quality information exists; no much larger clone differs at one position. The immunoSEQ Assay was used to sequence TCRbeta CDR3 regions. After extraction, genomic DNA underwent amplification by bias-controlled multiplex PCR, followed by high-throughput sequencing. Processing in the source paper ran as follows. To quantify the absolute abundance of every unique TCRbeta CDR3 region, sequences were collapsed and filtered. T cell fraction was estimated by normalization of TCRbeta template counts to usable DNA, with usable DNA being measured through amplification of reference genes present in all nucleated cells. Repertoire TCRs were annotated as SARS-CoV-2-specific by exact matching of V gene, CDR3 amino acid sequence and J gene to a known reactive TCR set. The reference SARS-CoV-2 TCR set was derived from MIRA and filtered for enrichment in COVID-19-positive ImmuneCODE repertoires, a step that removed public or cross-reactive TCRs. Based on the MIRA antigens, annotated TCRs were further analysed at the level of specific ORF or position within ORF. Depth was the summed frequency of annotated unique rearrangements, while breadth was defined as annotated unique rearrangements over total unique productive rearrangements. TCR breadth was compared between groups using two-sided Wilcoxon rank-sum tests. TCRdb stores this immuneACCESS table with in-frame sequences only. Part of the clones is absent; in the studies checked, under half of the shortfall reflects unresolved V genes, and no reason is known for the rest. D and trimming come from the DNA, and the V and J calls and clone size come from that table. Within this sample are 350,000 to 450,000 clones, with about 85% of them counted one time only. Jointly, the top ten make up about 3.3% of the sample.

The treatment or condition label for this specimen denotes: some 20 received Ad26.COV2.S at low or high dose, single or two shots; roughly five received placebo; per-sample allocation not given. For vaccine and placebo recipients, repertoires were sequenced using samples collected on day 63 after the first injection. Between 29 July and 7 August 2020, Cohort 1b enrolled around 25 adults aged 18-55 years at one site in Boston, USA. Ad26.COV2.S consisted of a replication-incompetent adenovirus type 26 vector by which a prefusion-stabilized SARS-CoV-2 spike protein from the original Wuhan strain was expressed. This entry comes from a study of Ad26.COV2.S vaccination and SARS-CoV-2 variants (dated by TCRdb to about 2021). For the wider study: Vaccine-arm donors were drawn from COV1001, a multicentre, randomized, double-blind, placebo-controlled phase I-IIa trial of Ad26.COV2.S in healthy adults. Investigators remained blinded to trial group allocation during experiments and outcome assessment. Sequencing of the TCRbeta repertoire served to evaluate the specificity and breadth of SARS-CoV-2-reactive T cell receptors following Ad26.COV2.S vaccination. Ad26.COV2.S was administered intramuscularly at 5 x 10^10 or 1 x 10^11 viral particles, either as a single shot or as two shots given 56 days apart. A total of around 32 samples were included in the TCR-sequenced set, comprising roughly 19 Ad26.COV2.S vaccine recipients, 5 placebo recipients and 8 SARS-CoV-2 convalescent individuals. Trial participants were randomized into five groups of five, in which low-dose or high-dose Ad26.COV2.S was given once or twice, or placebo was given on both occasions. What the work shows at the level of the full study, not this receptor alone: According to the authors, total T cell responses may have been underestimated by the TCR breadth and depth analyses. After vaccination, spike-specific CD8+ and CD4+ T cell responses were reported to show substantial breadth. Higher spike-specific TCR breadth was observed in Ad26.COV2.S recipients than in placebo recipients (P = 0.0014). The study was not powered to compare responses between vaccine doses or regimens. Non-spike TCR breadth was comparable between vaccine and placebo recipients, consistent with the vaccine containing only spike.

The germline V gene supplies CDR1 MNHEY and CDR2 SVGAGI. Reading from cysteine to phenylalanine, the CDR3 counts 15 amino acids. Only the CDR3 DNA stays, 45 bases, in frame from base 1. V drops 0 bases and J drops 11 bases, leaving 19 bases in between. Rearrangement joined TRBV6-5 to TRBJ1-1; possibly the D gene is TRBD1, per 5 matching bases. The sequences come from peripheral blood, collected in a trial of Ad26.COV2.S vaccine versus placebo. This sequence originates from a person between 18 and 65 years old who received the Ad26.COV2.S COVID-19 vaccine or a placebo. This receptor carries the CDR3 CASSYSINGGRWAFF. DNA sequence: TGTGCCAGCAGTTACTCGATAAATGGGGGGAGGTGGGCTTTCTTT.